Detailed here is one T cell receptor beta chain. Its specificity is unknown. The authors ran a second PCR of roughly 6 to 12 cycles using a sample-barcoded 5' primer and a J-beta primer mix. TCRdb processed the 5' RACE reads anew with MiXCR; each CDR3 protein has one entry. Here the sample spans around 1,900,000 distinct CDR3 sequences, roughly 43% being singletons. The individuals who served as donors were healthy Caucasians living in Russia, aged roughly 6 to 95. Extraction of total RNA produced a minimum of 5 micrograms from each sample. CDR3 size: 14 residues. The V end lost 1 base, the J end lost 7 bases, and 13 bases lay between the germline ends. CDR1 is SGHTA, CDR2 FQGNSA, per germline. This record belongs to a study of blood T cells in healthy people across ages. General study results and limits: Observed TCR beta diversity per million T cells went down as age went up. This fall followed a roughly linear course with age.

The chain recombines TRBV7-2 with TRBJ1-2; D is unresolved. The sequence was obtained from a human donor in good health. The sequenced sample was blood. The CDR3 nucleotides are TGTGCCAGCAGCTTAGTCCCATTCAGTTCTGGCTACACCTTC. This codes for CASSLVPFSSGYTF.